This TCR beta chain appears in the sequencing data of a study of T cells expressing NK-cell markers. Study information: CD3+CD56+NKG2C+, CD3+CD56+NKG2C- and CD3+CD56-NKG2C+ T cells, once sorted, supplied the TCR beta repertoires.

UMIs accompanied the 5'RACE template switching by which TCR beta cDNA was made. TCRdb reprocessed the 5' RACE reads and reports one entry per CDR3 protein, with no DNA. Its table lists hundreds of thousands of distinct CDR3 sequences. General observations from the study: The contribution of dominant NKG2C+ clonotypes to CD8+ T cells in about 6 donors was roughly 1.0-7.0%.

Germline V gene data show CDR1 as MNHEY and CDR2 as SVGAGI. This CDR3 is 15 amino acids long. Comment on this clonotype: The antigen is not known.

The sequenced material came from blood T cells: a sorted CD56 or NKG2C T cell subset, CD4+ or CD8+ T cells, or bulk PBMC T cells (not recorded which). This TCR came from a woman between 18 and 70 years old in good health. This sequence joins TRBV6-5 and TRBJ1-1; TCRdb proposes TRBD1, but this gene call is untestable without DNA. CDR3 region: CASSYSAGLGTEAFF.